The clone carrying this T cell receptor (beta chain) was detected only once. This sample is part of a study of blood T cell repertoires in COVID-19. Turning to the study itself: Acute-phase and convalescent COVID-19 samples originated in the United States, Italy and Spain. T cells, B-cell-depleted T cells, or PBMCs provided the cDNA or gDNA that served as material.

Authors' analysis steps: Estimation of nucleated cell counts relied on the amplification of reference gene primers. This table comes from immunoSEQ multiplex PCR, and its TCRdb copy is limited to in-frame clones, with some not included. That table supplies the V and J calls and clone size; D and trimming were determined from the DNA. This sample has about 400,000 clones; around 87% occur once, and the top ten carry about 3%. CDR1 and CDR2 (germline): SGDLS, YYNGEE. With V trimmed by 3 bases and J by 1 base, 2 bases remained unmatched. This CDR3 is 15 amino acids long. The sequence was obtained from a human donor in a cohort sampled during active COVID-19. The chain recombines TRBV9 with TRBJ2-1; 9 bases are shared with TRBD2. The sequenced sample was peripheral blood. The CDR3 here is CASSAGLASYNEQFF. CDR3 coding DNA: TGTGCCAGCAGCGCGGGACTAGCTTCCTACAATGAGCAGTTCTTC.